Sequencing of this TCR beta chain was carried out in a study of blood T cell repertoires in COVID-19. Background on the study: COVID-19 samples, acute and convalescent, were from the United States, Italy and Spain. T cells, B-cell-depleted T cells, or PBMCs supplied cDNA or gDNA.

This CDR3 spans 15 amino acids. Germline CDR1 is DFQATT and CDR2 is SNEGSKA (reference sequence). The junction had 5 bases not matched to a gene; V was cut back by 3 bases and J by 0 bases. Sequenced by immunoSEQ multiplex PCR; TCRdb stores in-frame clones only, minus some. The data show 250,000 to 350,000 clones, roughly 88% seen once. All enrollees were roughly 18 to 100 years old and from fewer than 30 US areas. Sequences were obtained from PBMCs or T cells enriched from blood (not recorded which). The TCR was taken from a woman between 25 and 40 years old who had recovered from COVID-19. The chain links TRBV20-1 to TRBJ2-3, with TRBD2 identical over 8 bases. The DNA for the CDR3 is TGCAGTGCTAGTCCCGGGACTAGTAGCACAGATACGCAGTATTTT. Its translation: CSASPGTSSTDTQYF.